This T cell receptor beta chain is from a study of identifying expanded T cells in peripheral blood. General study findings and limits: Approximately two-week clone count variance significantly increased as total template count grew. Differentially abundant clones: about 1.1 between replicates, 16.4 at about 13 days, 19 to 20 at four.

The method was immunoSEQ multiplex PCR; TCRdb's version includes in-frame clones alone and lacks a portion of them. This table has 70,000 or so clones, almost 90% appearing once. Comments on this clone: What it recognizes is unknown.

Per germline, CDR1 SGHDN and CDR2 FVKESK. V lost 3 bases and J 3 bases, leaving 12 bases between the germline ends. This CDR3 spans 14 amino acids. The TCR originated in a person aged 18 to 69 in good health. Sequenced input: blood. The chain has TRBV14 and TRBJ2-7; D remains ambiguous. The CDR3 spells CASSHDNKLYEQYF. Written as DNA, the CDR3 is TGTGCCAGCAGCCACGACAATAAACTCTACGAGCAGTACTTC.